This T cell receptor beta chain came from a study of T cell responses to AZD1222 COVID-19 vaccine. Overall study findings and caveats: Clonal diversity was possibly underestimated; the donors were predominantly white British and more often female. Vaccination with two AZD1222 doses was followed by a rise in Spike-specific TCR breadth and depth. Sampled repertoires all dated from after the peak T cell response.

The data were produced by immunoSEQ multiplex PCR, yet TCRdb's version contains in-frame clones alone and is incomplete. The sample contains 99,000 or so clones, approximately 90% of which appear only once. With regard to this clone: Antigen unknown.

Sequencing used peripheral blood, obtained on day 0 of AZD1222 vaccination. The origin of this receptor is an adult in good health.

CDR3 nucleotide sequence: TGTGCCAGCAGCAGACACCTTAGCACTGAAGCTTTCTTT. It yields the protein CASSRHLSTEAFF. V gene TRBV11-3 combines with J gene TRBJ1-1; D gene uncertain. CDR1 and CDR2 (germline): SGHNT, YENEEA. The ends were cut back, 5 bases at V and 4 bases at J, with 11 bases in the middle. The length of the CDR3 is 13 residues.